The clone carrying this T cell receptor beta chain was seen once. What it recognizes is unknown. PCR was performed using 60 Vbeta and 13 Jbeta primers. Only in-frame clones appear in the TCRdb table, and some are missing; sequencing was by immunoSEQ multiplex PCR. The table has some 150,000 clones, about 80% seen once. CDR1 LGHNA and CDR2 YNFKEQ come from the germline V gene. Germline trimming cut 0 bases from V and 1 base from J; bases unmatched to any gene: 2. The CDR3 is 16 amino acids. The data stem from a study of cytomegalovirus exposure and HLA in healthy donors. General study results and limits: The authors assumed roughly uniform sequencing depth across donors for presence/absence analyses. Earlier analysis yielded a pattern in which most TCR beta V segments were productive about 90% or about 30% of the time.

The TCR was taken from a man in his late teens or twenties in good health and CMV-seropositive. This chain joins TRBV4-2 and TRBJ2-3; 9 bases match TRBD2. Sequencing was performed on PBMCs. The CDR3 loop is CASSQEGLAGTDTQYF. The CDR3 DNA is TGTGCCAGCAGCCAAGAGGGACTAGCTGGCACAGATACGCAGTATTTT.